The 5 T cell receptor beta chains below come from one sample, sequenced in a study of CD8+CD57+ T cells in acquired aplastic anemia. By flow cytometry, patients selected for sequencing had shown an expansion of CD8+CD57+ cells. Profiles of TCR beta VDJ and CDR3 were generated from a genomic DNA template. TCRdb analysed the reads with MiXCR anew, one entry per CDR3 protein. The sample lists hundreds of thousands of distinct CDR3 sequences, roughly 34% occurring once. Sequencing was done on a sample of sorted CD4+, CD8+, or CD8+CD57+ T cells (not recorded which) from PBMCs. The receptors here all came from a human donor with aplastic anemia.

The rearrangement links TRBV5-1 to TRBJ1-1, with D unresolved. The CDR3 consists of 13 residues. With 0 bases removed from V and 8 bases from J, the gap between germline ends came to 11 bases. Per germline, CDR1 SGHRS and CDR2 YFSETQ. The CDR3 nucleotides read TGCGCCAGCAGCTTGGCCCGGTCAGACGAAGCTTTCTTT. Protein product: CASSLARSDEAFF.

In this sample, this clonotype turned up a few times. The chain combines TRBV27 with TRBJ1-5; TRBD1 agrees at 10 bases. Germline V CDR1 and CDR2: MNHEY, SMNVEV (reference sequence). The V segment lost 7 bases and the J segment 0 bases; nucleotides outside the gene matches: 3. This CDR3 contains 15 residues. CDR3 sequence reads: CASKDRGYSNQPQHF. The CDR3 DNA reads TGTGCCAGCAAGGACAGGGGGTATAGCAATCAGCCCCAGCATTTT.

Turning to this clonotype: A much larger clone differs from this one at a single base, so this may be a read error. CDR3 DNA sequence: TGTGCCACCAGTGGTTTGGCTCTCTACAATGAGCAGTTCTTC. This sequence encodes CATSGLALYNEQFF. The rearrangement uses TRBV24-1 and TRBJ2-1; no definite D call. CDR1 and CDR2 from the germline V gene are KGHDR and SFDVKD. The CDR3 runs 14 residues.

Ten or more counts support this clonotype. The chain has TRBV2 and TRBJ2-3; 8 nucleotides line up with TRBD2. CDR1 SNHLY and CDR2 FYNNEI come from the germline V gene. The CDR3 consists of 15 residues. Trimming at V came to 3 bases and at J to 1 base, leaving 3 bases not matched to a gene. The CDR3 bases are TGTGCCAGCAGTGACAGAGCGGGAGGCACAGATACGCAGTATTTT. Amino acid sequence: CASSDRAGGTDTQYF. The complete variable domain, with remaining parts taken from reference TRBV2 and TRBJ2-3, reads EPEVTQTPSHQVTQMGQEVILRCVPISNHLYFYWYRQILGQKVEFLVSFYNNEISEKSEIFDDQFSVERPDGSNFTLKIRSTKLEDSAMYFCASSDRAGGTDTQYFGPGTRLTVL.

This clonotype appeared many times. V is TRBV11-1 and J is TRBJ1-2; TRBD1 is a possible D gene (6 bases). Between the trimmed V and J ends, which lost 5 bases and 6 bases, there was a span of 13 bases. The CDR3 runs 13 residues. Per germline, CDR1 SGHAT and CDR2 FQDESV (reference sequence). CDR3 bases: TGTGCCAGCAGCAGAGACAGGATCGATGGCTACACCTTC. Amino acid sequence: CASSRDRIDGYTF.